One sample yielded the 18 T cell receptor beta chains listed below, sequenced in a study of blood T cell repertoires in COVID-19. Generated by immunoSEQ multiplex PCR, the TCRdb table keeps only in-frame clones and is missing some. The data contain about 260,000 clones, around 87% of them seen just once; the ten biggest clones take up about 2.2%. Sequencing was carried out using peripheral blood. These receptors all stem from a woman in her forties or fifties who had recovered from COVID-19.

The chain has TRBV7-3 and TRBJ2-4, with 8 nucleotides matching TRBD1. The CDR3 is 13 amino acids. The germline gives CDR1 SGHTA, CDR2 FQGTGA. The V segment lost 5 bases and the J segment 9 bases; nucleotides outside the gene matches: 6. CDR3 sequence (DNA): TGTGCCAGCAGCCCTGGACAGGGAAGCATTCAGTACTTC. It encodes CASSPGQGSIQYF.

The chain carries TRBV28 and TRBJ1-5; 12 bases fit TRBD1. Germline assignment: CDR1 MDHEN and CDR2 SYDVKM. Losses at the gene ends were 4 bases for V and 3 bases for J; bases not matched to a gene: 7. The CDR3 length is 17 residues. The CDR3 DNA reads as TGTGCCAGCAGTTCCTGGGACAGGGGGCGCATCAATCAGCCCCAGCATTTT. Translated: CASSSWDRGRINQPQHF.

This chain connects TRBV6-2 or TRBV6-3 to TRBJ2-5, with 10 bases fitting TRBD1. Trimming cost V 4 bases and J 6 bases; bases outside gene matches: 8. The germline gives CDR1 MNHEY, CDR2 SVGEGT. This CDR3 region has 15 residues. The CDR3 sequence is CASSFPTGGRKTQYF. In DNA form, the CDR3 reads TGTGCCAGCAGTTTCCCGACAGGGGGCAGAAAGACCCAGTACTTC.

The chain combines TRBV11-3 with TRBJ2-1; 14 nucleotides agree with TRBD2. After removal of 1 base from V and 12 bases from J, the junction contained 2 bases not matched to a gene. The CDR3 has 14 residues. Germline assignment: CDR1 SGHNT and CDR2 YENEEA. The CDR3 DNA reads TGTGCCAGCAGCTTAGGACTAGCGGGAGGGCCGCAGTTCTTC. Translation gives CASSLGLAGGPQFF.

V and J are TRBV19 and TRBJ2-3, with 8 bases fitting TRBD2. Losses at the gene ends were 2 bases for V and 4 bases for J; bases not matched to a gene: 11. Germline CDR1 LNHDA, CDR2 SQIVND (reference sequence). The CDR3 sequence is 17 residues long. The CDR3 DNA sequence: TGTGCCAGTAGTATAAGTCTCCGGACTAGCAGGCCAGATACGCAGTATTTT. As protein: CASSISLRTSRPDTQYF.

The V call is TRBV4-3, the J call TRBJ2-2, with 8 bases identical to TRBD1. Germline-derived CDR1 and CDR2 are LGHNA and YSLEER. V was clipped by 1 base and J by 2 bases; unmatched bases: 6. The CDR3 sequence is 17 residues long. The CDR3 DNA reads as TGCGCCAGCAGCCAAGGGCAGGGGGCAACCAACACCGGGGAGCTGTTTTTT. Amino acids: CASSQGQGATNTGELFF.

V is TRBV5-1 and J is TRBJ1-1; D gene uncertain. The CDR3 extends over 13 amino acids. Trimming pared 0 bases from V and 2 bases from J, leaving 5 bases between. Germline CDR1 SGHRS, CDR2 YFSETQ. The CDR3 sequence is CASSLAVNTEAFF. DNA for the CDR3: TGCGCCAGCAGCTTGGCAGTTAACACTGAAGCTTTCTTT.

The chain joins TRBV4-1 to TRBJ2-5; D unresolved. The CDR3 sequence is 14 residues long. Germline CDR1 and CDR2: MGHRA and YSYEKL. V lost 0 bases, J lost 5 bases, and 10 bases lay in between. The CDR3 bases are TGCGCCAGCAGCCAAGATCTCGTTTCGGAGACCCAGTACTTC. Residues: CASSQDLVSETQYF.

The V gene is TRBV28, the J gene TRBJ1-2, with 8 positions matching TRBD1. V gave up 6 bases and J gave up 6 bases; unmatched junction bases: 3. Germline V lookup: CDR1 MDHEN, CDR2 SYDVKM. The length of the CDR3 is 12 residues. In nucleotides, the CDR3 is TGTGCCAGCAGGCCACAGGGGGATGGCTACACCTTC. Its protein is CASRPQGDGYTF.

The chain has TRBV30 and TRBJ2-7, with D perhaps TRBD2 (5 bases). V shed 1 base and J shed 3 bases, with 16 bases lying between them. Germline V lookup: CDR1 GTSNPN, CDR2 SVGIG (reference sequence). This CDR3 contains 15 residues. The CDR3 loop reads CAWSEVGLAGYEQYF. The CDR3 nucleotides are TGTGCCTGGAGTGAGGTGGGCCTCGCGGGCTACGAGCAGTACTTC. Based on the CDR3 plus reference TRBV30 and TRBJ2-7, the full variable domain is SQTIHQWPATLVQPVGSPLSLECTVEGTSNPNLYWYRQAAGRGLQLLFYSVGIGQISSEVPQNLSASRPQDRQFILSSKKLLLSDSGFYLCAWSEVGLAGYEQYFGPGTRLTVT.

The chain uses TRBV21-1 and TRBJ1-1. TRBV21-1 is a pseudogene segment. This CDR3 is built from 15 residues. CDR3: CASSKKAAKNTEAFF. The CDR3 coding sequence is TGTGCCAGCAGCAAAAAAGCGGCCAAGAACACTGAAGCTTTCTTT.

As DNA, the CDR3 is TGTGCCAGCAGGCGACAGGGGGTCCAAGAGACCCAGTACTTC. This translates into CASRRQGVQETQYF. The V call is TRBV6-5, the J call TRBJ2-5, with TRBD1 identical over 9 bases. Germline CDR1 MNHEY, CDR2 SVGAGI. V dropped 6 bases and J dropped 1; count of bases not matched to a gene: 3. The CDR3 runs to 14 residues.

The chain links TRBV19 to TRBJ2-3, with TRBD2 matching 11 bases. The CDR3 is made up of 14 amino acids. Germline CDR1 reads LNHDA; CDR2 reads SQIVND (reference sequence). The trim removed 7 bases at V and 8 bases at J, leaving 8 bases unmatched. The CDR3 DNA reads TGTGCCAGTACCCTGACTAGCGGGGCAGGTACGCAGTATTTT. It is translated as CASTLTSGAGTQYF.

The chain carries TRBV4-1 and TRBJ2-7; no clear D. CDR1 MGHRA and CDR2 YSYEKL come from the germline V gene. V lost 0 bases to trimming and J lost 9 bases, with 9 bases between them. The CDR3 loop spans 12 amino acids. Here the CDR3 reads CASSQDERGQYF. The CDR3, as DNA: TGCGCCAGCAGCCAAGATGAGAGAGGGCAGTACTTC.

This chain links TRBV28 with TRBJ2-7; 7 bases map to TRBD1. The ends lost 1 base at V and 4 bases at J; junction bases unmatched: 7. Germline CDR1 MDHEN, CDR2 SYDVKM. This CDR3 comprises 15 residues. In DNA, the CDR3 is TGTGCCAGCAGTTTATTAGAACAGGGGTTTTACGAGCAGTACTTC. Translation gives CASSLLEQGFYEQYF. The full variable domain, in which reference TRBV28 and TRBJ2-7 provide the parts outside the CDR3, is DVKVTQSSRYLVKRTGEKVFLECVQDMDHENMFWYRQDPGLGLRLIYFSYDVKMKEKGDIPEGYSVSREKKERFSLILESASTNQTSMYLCASSLLEQGFYEQYFGPGTRLTVT.

This chain connects TRBV9 to TRBJ2-1; 12 bases are shared with TRBD2. The CDR3 runs 18 residues. From germline, CDR1 is SGDLS and CDR2 YYNGEE. V lost 4 bases, J lost 1 base, and 9 bases stayed unmatched. CDR3 in amino acids: CASSRGLAGTISYNEQFF. The DNA for the CDR3 is TGTGCCAGCAGCCGGGGACTAGCGGGCACAATATCCTACAATGAGCAGTTCTTC.

The J gene is TRBJ2-1, the V gene TRBV2, with 13 bases fitting TRBD2. Germline trimming cut 6 bases from V and 8 bases from J; bases unmatched to any gene: 7. Germline CDR1 SNHLY, CDR2 FYNNEI. The CDR3 length is 15 residues. CDR3 region: CASRARTSGGYEQFF. CDR3 DNA: TGTGCCAGCAGGGCAAGGACTAGCGGGGGATATGAGCAGTTCTTC.

V and J are TRBV9 and TRBJ1-1; D is possibly TRBD1 (5 bases). Between the trimmed V and J ends, which lost 0 bases and 2 bases, there was a span of 11 bases. Germline V gene lookup returns CDR1 SGDLS and CDR2 YYNGEE. The CDR3 runs to 15 residues. Here the CDR3 DNA reads TGTGCCAGCAGCGTAGTGGGTGGGGCAAACACTGAAGCTTTCTTT. It translates to CASSVVGGANTEAFF.